This is a list of T cell receptor beta chains from one sample in a study of T cell responses to AZD1222 COVID-19 vaccine. Sequencing used immunoSEQ multiplex PCR; TCRdb keeps in-frame clones, though not all of them. The sample lists 95,000 to 150,000 clones, roughly 92% occurring once. Material: peripheral blood, obtained on day 0 of AZD1222 vaccination. The source is an adult in good health. Both conserved end residues are part of each CDR3. Fields, in order: J gene, V gene, CDR3 protein.

TRBJ1-2,TRBV9,CASSAESGTGNYGYTF
TRBJ1-1,TRBV24-1,CATSDLWQSEAFF
TRBJ1-6,TRBV6-5,CATEFTGGNSPLHF
TRBJ2-3,TRBV5-5,CASSWGQGTDTQYF
TRBJ1-3,TRBV5-4,CASSLLGGGSGNTIYF
TRBJ2-1,TRBV5-1,CASSAGHGGSYNEQFF
TRBJ2-3,TRBV19,CASSISGGGDTQYF
TRBJ1-5,TRBV29-1,CSVGGTGGQPQHF
TRBJ2-2,TRBV4-1,CASSQPGSNTGELFF
TRBJ1-2,TRBV30,CALMRGLYGYTF
TRBJ2-1,TRBV15,CATSGTSLNEQFF
TRBJ2-5,TRBV4-1,CASSPYRGQETQYF
TRBJ1-1,TRBV12-5,CASSRGGTEAFF
TRBJ1-1,TRBV19,CASTNRLLNTEAFF
TRBJ2-7,TRBV6-1,CASSDADTSYEQYF
TRBJ2-1,TRBV5-1,CASSFSVKASGGNEQFF
TRBJ1-4,TRBV7-9,CASSRQGVTNEKLFF
TRBJ2-2,TRBV11-3,CASSFWTRPGIGELFF
TRBJ1-2,TRBV6-5,CASSYGGGVRYGYTF
TRBJ2-7,TRBV6-5,CASSYSPGEGAYEQYF
TRBJ2-2,TRBV9,CASSVEGAATGELFF
TRBJ2-6,TRBV19,CASSFLGTPGGSGANVLTF
TRBJ2-1,TRBV18,CASSPPGNSPPSYNEQFF
TRBJ1-6,TRBV11-3,CASSLGEHSPLHF
TRBJ1-1,TRBV9,CASSPEGYTEAFF
TRBJ2-1,TRBV10-2,CASRDGIGDNEQFF
TRBJ1-4,TRBV7-9,CASSDPDRFENEKLFF
TRBJ1-5,TRBV27,CASSIGVGHQPQHF
TRBJ1-6,TRBV5-1,CASSLDGGNSPLHF
TRBJ2-2,TRBV27,CASSRSAGTGELFF
TRBJ1-4,TRBV15,CATSRGREKLFF
TRBJ2-1,TRBV7-2,CASFGRGRHEQFF
TRBJ1-1,TRBV11-3,CASTATKPEAFF
TRBJ2-4,TRBV15,CATSRSSSKNIQYF
TRBJ1-1,TRBV21-1,CASSGPPPGSTEAFF
TRBJ1-1,TRBV14,CASSQGVTGRTEAFF
TRBJ1-1,TRBV11-3,CASSHRTGMNTEAFF
TRBJ1-2,TRBV12-3/TRBV12-4,CASSLSGFYGYTF
TRBJ2-2,TRBV19,CASSGFEVAGELFF
TRBJ1-1,TRBV6-5,CASSPSGQPNTEAFF